This TCR beta chain was retrieved from a study of memory CD4+ T cells and cytomegalovirus serostatus. Findings and caveats of the study: Each of approximately 63 CMV-associated TCRbeta sequences occurred in one to five individuals. CMV serostatus prediction reached median AUC approximately 0.96, or 0.89 with US-trained model.

Single viable CD3+CD4+CD8-CD45RO+ cells were sorted as the memory CD4+ T cells. After thawing, CD4+ T cells were positively selected. Of note for this clone: Its specificity is not known.

The data were produced by immunoSEQ multiplex PCR, yet TCRdb's version contains in-frame clones alone and is incomplete. The sample includes about 41,000 clones, about 79% of them seen just once. The material sequenced was memory CD4+ T cells from blood. This TCR derives from an adult in good health and CMV-seronegative.

CDR3: CASSLYGTSYSGELFF. In nucleotides, the CDR3 is TGTGCCAGCAGTTTGTACGGGACTAGCTACAGCGGGGAGCTGTTTTTT. This chain links TRBV28 with TRBJ2-2; 9 nucleotides align to TRBD2. This CDR3 contains 16 residues. Germline V gene lookup returns CDR1 MDHEN and CDR2 SYDVKM. Germline trimming cut 3 bases from V and 7 bases from J; bases unmatched to any gene: 9.